This TCR beta chain was obtained from a study of monozygotic twins with inflammatory bowel disease (dated by TCRdb to 2018 to 2020). For context, the study as a whole: The full study comprised some 30 monozygotic twin pairs: nine German pairs (four IBD-concordant, five IBD-discordant) and 19 IBD-discordant Danish pairs. Disease-associated traits were sought mainly through comparisons between IBD patients and their genetically identical healthy co-twins within discordant pairs. Each individual had, on average, about 151 000 unique TCRalpha sequences and 181 000 unique TCRbeta sequences available for analysis. Results and caveats for the whole study, not just this receptor: The analysis was unable to tell different T cell subtypes apart. Concordant and discordant twins showed no difference in repertoire similarity, possibly because of limited statistical power. No single strong signal or clonotype linked to IBD turned up in the results, so the idea that one exists was not supported. Background noise and inter-individual variability may have been introduced into the repertoires by the differing immunosuppressive treatments among patients. IBD patients shared fewer clonotypes with other individuals than healthy twins did, most markedly in patients showing signs of disease activity. A decrease in TCRbeta repertoire diversity, as measured by inverse Simpson index, was observed in IBD patients compared with their healthy co-twins.

Receptors were amplified or captured by 5' RACE. Each TCR library was prepared from about 4,000 ng of total RNA. For each sample, cDNA synthesis was carried out in eight separate reactions using SMARTScribe reverse transcriptase. During cDNA synthesis, template switching introduced unique molecular identifiers that contained a 6-nucleotide sample barcode. TCRalpha and TCRbeta cDNA was amplified by two nested PCRs of 16 and 9 cycles, with bead purification after each PCR. Before amplification, the cDNA was both treated with uracil DNA-glycosylase and purified with the QIAquick PCR purification kit. The second PCR added Illumina TruSeq-compatible adapters along with sample-specific barcodes. TapeStation and Qubit were used to check library quality and concentration, and 5 to 6 ng of each library went into the pool. Sequencing of pooled libraries was carried out on an Illumina HiSeq2500 single-index Rapid Run using 2 x 100 bp reads and custom sequencing primers. The original methods were these. MiGEC version 1.2.6 was used for UMI-based consensus assembly, which corrected PCR and sequencing errors. V(D)J alignment, clonotype assembly and CDR3 extraction were performed with MiXCR version 2.1.1. To normalise gene usage, clonotype sharing and MAIT/NKT TCR abundance, the analysis used the top 1000, 10 000 and 20 000 clonotypes per sample. After downsampling to 27 000 UMIs, diversity was calculated as the inverse Simpson index using the vegan R package. Statistical testing used paired Mann-Whitney U tests on the discordant twin pairs and applied Benjamini-Hochberg correction for multiple testing. TCRdb reprocessed the raw reads; every CDR3 protein sequence is a single record, and DNA is not supplied. For this entry, the V and J calls and clone size follow TCRdb and not the study's own pipeline. The sample has approximately 330,000 distinct CDR3 sequences on record. The leading ten clones occupy approximately 2% of the sample.

From each donor, an approximately 2.3 ml peripheral blood sample was drawn into PAXgene tubes and stored at -80 degrees C. Without T cell sorting, total RNA was isolated from whole blood using the PAXgene blood miRNA kit on an automated QIAcube. Peripheral blood from monozygotic twin pairs, either concordant or discordant for inflammatory bowel disease, underwent deep TCRalpha and TCRbeta repertoire profiling that used unique molecular barcoding. Smoking habits were recorded for all twin pairs, and individuals were classified as current, former or never smokers. In regard to this clonotype: The clone's antigen remains unknown.

Sequences were obtained from blood. This receptor was taken from a human donor with ulcerative colitis or Crohn's disease, or a healthy co-twin of an affected twin (not recorded which).

The encoded CDR3 is CSAGGRSLQETQYF. The receptor chain draws on TRBV20-1 and TRBJ2-5; TCRdb indicates TRBD1, and absent DNA this call remains unverified. Taken from the germline V gene (reference sequence), the CDR1 and CDR2 loops are DFQATT and SNEGSKA. The CDR3 holds 14 amino acids from the cysteine to the phenylalanine. The DNA sequence is not available.